This TCR beta chain came from a study of blood T cell repertoires in COVID-19. Profiling relied on immunoSEQ multiplex PCR, and the TCRdb table lists in-frame clones only, not all of them. Altogether around 500,000 clones are present, approximately 90% being singletons, with the ten largest covering 6.5% to 8.5%. This CDR3 region has 12 residues. Germline CDR1 reads SNHLY; CDR2 reads FYNNEI. V shed 8 bases and J shed 1 base, with 8 bases lying between them. Participants had their cohort set by participant-reported clinical history. Among Cohort 3 donors, those recovered had two negative PCRs, clearance, or symptom resolution.

This rearrangement joins TRBV2 to TRBJ1-1; D not certain. The sequence came from an older woman who had recovered from COVID-19. Sequencing input: PBMCs or T cells enriched from blood (not recorded which). The CDR3 nucleotides read TGTGCCAGCGGAGCCAAGAACACTGAAGCTTTCTTT. As protein: CASGAKNTEAFF.